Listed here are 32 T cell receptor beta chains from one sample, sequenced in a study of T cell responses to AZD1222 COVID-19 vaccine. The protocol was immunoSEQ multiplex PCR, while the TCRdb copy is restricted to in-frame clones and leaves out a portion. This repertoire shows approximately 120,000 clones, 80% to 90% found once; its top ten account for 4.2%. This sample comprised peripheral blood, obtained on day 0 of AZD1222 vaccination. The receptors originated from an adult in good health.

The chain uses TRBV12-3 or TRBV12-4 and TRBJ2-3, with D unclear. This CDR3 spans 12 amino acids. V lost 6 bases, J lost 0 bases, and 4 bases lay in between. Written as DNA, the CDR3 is TGTGCCAGCAGACCGAGCACAGATACGCAGTATTTT. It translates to CASRPSTDTQYF.

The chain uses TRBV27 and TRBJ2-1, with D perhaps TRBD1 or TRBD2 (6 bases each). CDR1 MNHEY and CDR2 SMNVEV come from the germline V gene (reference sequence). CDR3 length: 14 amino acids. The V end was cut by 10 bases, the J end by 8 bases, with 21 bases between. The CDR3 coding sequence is TGTGCCACCCTGGGAGGTAGGGGGTGGGATGAGCAGTTCTTC. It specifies CATLGGRGWDEQFF.

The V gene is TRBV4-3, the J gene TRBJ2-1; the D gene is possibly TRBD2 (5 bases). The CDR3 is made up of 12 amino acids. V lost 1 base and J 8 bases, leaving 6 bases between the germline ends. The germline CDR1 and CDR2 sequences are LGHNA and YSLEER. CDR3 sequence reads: CASSQVRDEQFF. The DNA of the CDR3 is TGCGCCAGCAGCCAAGTGAGGGATGAGCAGTTCTTC.

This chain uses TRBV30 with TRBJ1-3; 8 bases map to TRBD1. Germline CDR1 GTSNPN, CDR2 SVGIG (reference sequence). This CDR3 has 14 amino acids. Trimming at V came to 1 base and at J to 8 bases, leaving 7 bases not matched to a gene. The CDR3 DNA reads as TGTGCCTGGAGTGCGACAGGGGTAGGGGACACCATATATTTT. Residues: CAWSATGVGDTIYF. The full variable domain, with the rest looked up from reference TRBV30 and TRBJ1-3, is SQTIHQWPATLVQPVGSPLSLECTVEGTSNPNLYWYRQAAGRGLQLLFYSVGIGQISSEVPQNLSASRPQDRQFILSSKKLLLSDSGFYLCAWSATGVGDTIYFGEGSWLTVV.

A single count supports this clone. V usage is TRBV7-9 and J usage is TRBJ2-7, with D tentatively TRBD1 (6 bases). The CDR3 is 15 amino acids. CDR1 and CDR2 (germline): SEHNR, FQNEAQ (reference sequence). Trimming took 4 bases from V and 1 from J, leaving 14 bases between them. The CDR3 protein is CASSSAGTPSYEQYF. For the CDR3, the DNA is TGTGCCAGCAGCTCTGCCGGGACACCGTCCTACGAGCAGTACTTC.

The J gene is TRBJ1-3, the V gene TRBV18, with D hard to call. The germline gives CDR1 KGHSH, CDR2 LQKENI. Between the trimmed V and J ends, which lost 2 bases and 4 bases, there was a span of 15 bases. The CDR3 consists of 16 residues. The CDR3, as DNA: TGTGCCAGCTCACCAAGGAATCTCCCTGAGGGAAACACCATATATTTT. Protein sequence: CASSPRNLPEGNTIYF.

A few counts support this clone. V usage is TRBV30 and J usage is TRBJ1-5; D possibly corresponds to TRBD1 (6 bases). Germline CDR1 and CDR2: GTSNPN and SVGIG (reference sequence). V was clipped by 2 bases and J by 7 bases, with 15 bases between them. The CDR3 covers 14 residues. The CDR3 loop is CAWSPGTKNQPQHF. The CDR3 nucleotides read TGTGCCTGGAGTCCCGGGACAAAAAACCAGCCCCAGCATTTT.

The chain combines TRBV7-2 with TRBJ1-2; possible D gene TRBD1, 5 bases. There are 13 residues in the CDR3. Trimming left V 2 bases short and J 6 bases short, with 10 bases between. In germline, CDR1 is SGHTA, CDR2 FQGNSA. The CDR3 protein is CASSLSREDGYTF. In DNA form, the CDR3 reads TGTGCCAGCAGCTTATCCAGGGAGGATGGCTACACCTTC.

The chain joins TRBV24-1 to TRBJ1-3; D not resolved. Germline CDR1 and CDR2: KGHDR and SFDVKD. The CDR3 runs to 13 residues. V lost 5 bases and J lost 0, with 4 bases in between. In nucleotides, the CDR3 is TGTGCCACCAGTGGTAACTCTGGAAACACCATATATTTT. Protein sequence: CATSGNSGNTIYF.

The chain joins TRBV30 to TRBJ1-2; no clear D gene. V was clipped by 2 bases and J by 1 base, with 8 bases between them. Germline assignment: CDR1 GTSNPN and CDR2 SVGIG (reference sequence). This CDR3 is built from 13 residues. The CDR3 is CAWSRSVNYGYTF. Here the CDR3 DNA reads TGTGCCTGGAGTAGGTCGGTTAACTATGGCTACACCTTC.

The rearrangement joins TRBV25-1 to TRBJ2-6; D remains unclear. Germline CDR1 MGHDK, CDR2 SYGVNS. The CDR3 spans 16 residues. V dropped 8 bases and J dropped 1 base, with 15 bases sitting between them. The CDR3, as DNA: TGTGCCAGCTCCTTCGATGTTCCATCTGGGGCCAACGTCCTGACTTTC. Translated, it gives CASSFDVPSGANVLTF.

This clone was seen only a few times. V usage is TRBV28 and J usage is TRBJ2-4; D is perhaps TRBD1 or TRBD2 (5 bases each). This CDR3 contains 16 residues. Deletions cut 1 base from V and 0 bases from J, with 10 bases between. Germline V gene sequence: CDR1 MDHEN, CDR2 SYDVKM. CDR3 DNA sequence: TGTGCCAGCAGTTTATACGGGGCCCAAGCCAAAAACATTCAGTACTTC. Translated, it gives CASSLYGAQAKNIQYF. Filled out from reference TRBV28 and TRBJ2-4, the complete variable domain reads DVKVTQSSRYLVKRTGEKVFLECVQDMDHENMFWYRQDPGLGLRLIYFSYDVKMKEKGDIPEGYSVSREKKERFSLILESASTNQTSMYLCASSLYGAQAKNIQYFGAGTRLSVL.

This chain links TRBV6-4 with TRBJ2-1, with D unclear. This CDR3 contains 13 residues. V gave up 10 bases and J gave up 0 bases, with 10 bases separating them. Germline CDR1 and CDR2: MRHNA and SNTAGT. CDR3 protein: CAIAQSSYNEQFF. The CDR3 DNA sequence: TGTGCCATCGCACAGAGCTCCTACAATGAGCAGTTCTTC.

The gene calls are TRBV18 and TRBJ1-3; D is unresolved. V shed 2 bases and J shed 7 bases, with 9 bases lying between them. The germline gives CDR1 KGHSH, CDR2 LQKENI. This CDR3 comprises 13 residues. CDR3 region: CASSPLERNTIYF. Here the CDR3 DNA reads TGTGCCAGCTCACCATTGGAGAGGAACACCATATATTTT.

CDR3 loop: CASSLDGSSGNTIYF. The CDR3 region has the DNA TGTGCCAGCAGCTTAGACGGGAGCTCTGGAAACACCATATATTTT. The chain uses TRBV7-9 and TRBJ1-3; D not certain. V lost 1 base to trimming and J lost 0 bases, with 7 bases between them. This CDR3 spans 15 amino acids. Germline V gene lookup returns CDR1 SEHNR and CDR2 FQNEAQ (reference sequence).

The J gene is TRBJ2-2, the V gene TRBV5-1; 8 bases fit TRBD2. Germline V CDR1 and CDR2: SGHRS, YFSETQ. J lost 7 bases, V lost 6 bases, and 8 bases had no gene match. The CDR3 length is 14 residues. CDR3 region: CASILAGSGGELFF. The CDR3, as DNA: TGCGCCAGCATTCTAGCGGGTTCCGGCGGGGAGCTGTTTTTT.

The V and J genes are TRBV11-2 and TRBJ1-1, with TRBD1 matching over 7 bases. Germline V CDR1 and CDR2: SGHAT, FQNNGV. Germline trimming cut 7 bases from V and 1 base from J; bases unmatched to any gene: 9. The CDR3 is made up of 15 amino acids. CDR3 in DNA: TGTGCCAGCACGCGTGGGAGACAGGGGAACACTGAAGCTTTCTTT. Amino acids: CASTRGRQGNTEAFF. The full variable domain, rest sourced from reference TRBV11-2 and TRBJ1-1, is EAGVAQSPRYKIIEKRQSVAFWCNPISGHATLYWYQQILGQGPKLLIQFQNNGVVDDSQLPKDRFSAERLKGVDSTLKIQPAKLEDSAVYLCASTRGRQGNTEAFFGQGTRLTVV.

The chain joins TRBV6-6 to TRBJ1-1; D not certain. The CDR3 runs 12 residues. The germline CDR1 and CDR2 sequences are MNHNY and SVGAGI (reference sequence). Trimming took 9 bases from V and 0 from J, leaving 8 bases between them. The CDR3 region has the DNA TGTGCCAGTCACGGGGTGAACACTGAAGCTTTCTTT. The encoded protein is CASHGVNTEAFF.

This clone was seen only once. The chain's CDR3 is CASSPQPFGTDTQYF. The DNA of the CDR3 is TGTGCCAGCAGTCCCCAGCCGTTCGGGACAGATACGCAGTATTTT. The rearrangement joins TRBV6-2 or TRBV6-3 to TRBJ2-3; D not resolved. The V gene's germline CDR1 is MNHEY and CDR2 SVGEGT. The CDR3 length is 15 residues. Deletions cut 5 bases from V and 3 bases from J, with 15 bases between.

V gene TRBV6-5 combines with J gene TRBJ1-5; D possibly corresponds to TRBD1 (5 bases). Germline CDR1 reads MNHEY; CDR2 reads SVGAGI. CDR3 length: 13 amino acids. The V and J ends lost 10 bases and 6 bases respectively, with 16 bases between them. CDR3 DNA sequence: TGTGCCACCAGAGTTGTTGGGGCTCAGCCCCAGCATTTT. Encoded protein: CATRVVGAQPQHF.

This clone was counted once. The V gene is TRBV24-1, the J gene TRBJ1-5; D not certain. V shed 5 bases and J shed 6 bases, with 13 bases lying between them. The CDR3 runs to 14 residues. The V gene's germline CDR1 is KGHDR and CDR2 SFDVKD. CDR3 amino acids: CATSAYPSGQPQHF. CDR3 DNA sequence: TGTGCCACCAGTGCCTACCCATCCGGTCAGCCCCAGCATTTT.

As DNA, the CDR3 is TGTGCCAGCAGTCCCCAAGGTACTGGCGAGCAGTACTTC. It is translated as CASSPQGTGEQYF. The genes are TRBV28 and TRBJ2-7; no reliable D call. Germline V gene lookup returns CDR1 MDHEN and CDR2 SYDVKM. The V and J ends lost 5 bases and 6 bases respectively, with 14 bases between them. CDR3 size: 13 residues.

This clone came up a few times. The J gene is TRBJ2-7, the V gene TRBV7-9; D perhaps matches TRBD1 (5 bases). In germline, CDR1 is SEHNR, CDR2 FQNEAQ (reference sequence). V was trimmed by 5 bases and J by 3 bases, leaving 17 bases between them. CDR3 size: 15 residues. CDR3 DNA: TGTGCCAGCAGCCCTAAGACCGGACATCTCTACGAGCAGTACTTC. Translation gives CASSPKTGHLYEQYF.

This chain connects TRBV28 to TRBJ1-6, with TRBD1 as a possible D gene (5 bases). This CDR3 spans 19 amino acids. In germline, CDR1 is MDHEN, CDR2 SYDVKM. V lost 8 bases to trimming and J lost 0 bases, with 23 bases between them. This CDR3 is CASHPEAGRGSSYNSPLHF. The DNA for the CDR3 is TGTGCCAGCCACCCTGAGGCGGGGCGGGGGAGCTCCTATAATTCACCCCTCCACTTT.

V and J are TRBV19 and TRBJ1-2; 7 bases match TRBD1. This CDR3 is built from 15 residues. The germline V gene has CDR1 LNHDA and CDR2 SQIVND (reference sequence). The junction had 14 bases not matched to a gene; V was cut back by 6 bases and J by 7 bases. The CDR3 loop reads CASSKSTGNSAGYTF. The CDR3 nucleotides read TGTGCCAGTAGCAAATCGACAGGGAACAGCGCTGGCTACACCTTC.

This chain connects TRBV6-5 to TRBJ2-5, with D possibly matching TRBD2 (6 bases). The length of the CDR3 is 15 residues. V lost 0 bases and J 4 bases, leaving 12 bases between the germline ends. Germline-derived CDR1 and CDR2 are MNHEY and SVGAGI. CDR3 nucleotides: TGTGCCAGCAGTTACTCGGGACTGGGGGGAGAGACCCAGTACTTC. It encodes CASSYSGLGGETQYF.

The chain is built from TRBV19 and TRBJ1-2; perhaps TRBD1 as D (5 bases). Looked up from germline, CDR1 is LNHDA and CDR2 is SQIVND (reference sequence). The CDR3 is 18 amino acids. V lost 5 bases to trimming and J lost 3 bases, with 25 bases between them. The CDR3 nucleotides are TGTGCCAGTAGTTCTTACCTAAAAGGGCAGGGCAGTGACTATGGCTACACCTTC. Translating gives CASSSYLKGQGSDYGYTF.

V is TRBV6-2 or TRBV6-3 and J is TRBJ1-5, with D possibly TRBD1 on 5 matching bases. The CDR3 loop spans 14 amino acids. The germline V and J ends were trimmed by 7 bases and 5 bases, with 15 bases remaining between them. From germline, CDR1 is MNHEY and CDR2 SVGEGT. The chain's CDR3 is CASTPHGGDQPQHF. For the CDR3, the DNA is TGTGCCAGCACCCCGCACGGGGGAGATCAGCCCCAGCATTTT.

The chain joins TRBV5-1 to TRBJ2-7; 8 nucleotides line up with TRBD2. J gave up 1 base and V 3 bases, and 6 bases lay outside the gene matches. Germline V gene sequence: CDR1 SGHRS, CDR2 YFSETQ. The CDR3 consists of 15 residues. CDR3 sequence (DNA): TGCGCCAGCAGCTCTACCAGCGGGAGTTCCTACGAGCAGTACTTC. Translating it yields CASSSTSGSSYEQYF.

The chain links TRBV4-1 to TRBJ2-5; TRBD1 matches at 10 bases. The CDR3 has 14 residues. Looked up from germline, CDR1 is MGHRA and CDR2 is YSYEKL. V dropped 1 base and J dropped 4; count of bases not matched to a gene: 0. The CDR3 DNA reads TGCGCCAGCAGCCAAGGGACAGGGGGAGAGACCCAGTACTTC. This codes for CASSQGTGGETQYF.

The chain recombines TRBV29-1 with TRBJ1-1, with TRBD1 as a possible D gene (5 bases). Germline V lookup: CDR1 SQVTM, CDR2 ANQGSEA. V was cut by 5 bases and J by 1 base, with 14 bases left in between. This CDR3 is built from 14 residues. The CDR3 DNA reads TGCAGCGTTCCCTGGGGACTGGGGAACACTGAAGCTTTCTTT. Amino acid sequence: CSVPWGLGNTEAFF. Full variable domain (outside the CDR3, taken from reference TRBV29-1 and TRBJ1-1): SAVISQKPSRDICQRGTSLTIQCQVDSQVTMMFWYRQQPGQSLTLIATANQGSEATYESGFVIDKFPISRPNLTFSTLTVSNMSPEDSSIYLCSVPWGLGNTEAFFGQGTRLTVV.

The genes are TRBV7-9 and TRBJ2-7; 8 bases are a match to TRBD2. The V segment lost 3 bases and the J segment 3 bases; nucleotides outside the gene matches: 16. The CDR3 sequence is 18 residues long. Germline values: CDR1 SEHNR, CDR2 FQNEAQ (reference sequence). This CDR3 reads CASSFRAGDTKTLYEQYF. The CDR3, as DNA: TGTGCCAGCAGCTTTCGAGCGGGAGACACAAAAACCCTCTACGAGCAGTACTTC.